These 31 T cell receptor beta chains were all obtained from the same sample, sequenced in a study of cytomegalovirus exposure and HLA in healthy donors. Primers for the PCR totalled 60 Vbeta and 13 Jbeta. The method was immunoSEQ multiplex PCR; TCRdb's version includes in-frame clones alone and lacks a portion of them. The data hold over 120,000 clones, with 80% observed a single time. Sample: PBMCs. These receptor sequences come from a man aged 40-55 years in good health and CMV-seronegative.

The rearrangement uses TRBV6-5 and TRBJ1-2, with 7 bases lining up with TRBD1. Germline V lookup: CDR1 MNHEY, CDR2 SVGAGI. This CDR3 has 13 residues. Trimming took 2 bases from V and 3 from J; bases not matched to a gene: 0. The CDR3 loop reads CASSYTGDYGYTF. DNA of the CDR3: TGTGCCAGCAGTTACACAGGGGACTATGGCTACACCTTC.

The CDR3 bases are TGTGCCAGCAGCTTGGGGGCCCTGAACACTGAAGCTTTCTTT. Its protein is CASSLGALNTEAFF. The chain combines TRBV5-6 with TRBJ1-1; D call uncertain. Germline V gene data show CDR1 as SGHDT and CDR2 as YYEEEE. This CDR3 comprises 14 residues. The germline V and J ends were trimmed by 0 bases and 0 bases, with 6 bases remaining between them.

The genes are TRBV10-3 and TRBJ1-1; 8 nucleotides match TRBD1. CDR1 ENHRY and CDR2 SYGVKD come from the germline V gene. The CDR3 is made up of 15 amino acids. The V gene end was trimmed by 3 bases and the J gene end by 2 bases; junction bases not matched to a gene: 5. CDR3 in amino acids: CAISDLTGANTEAFF. The CDR3 bases are TGTGCCATCAGTGACTTGACAGGGGCAAACACTGAAGCTTTCTTT.

This clone was recorded a few times. The V gene is TRBV29-1, the J gene TRBJ1-3; D is unresolved. The CDR3 runs to 15 residues. Deletions cut 1 base from V and 0 bases from J, with 10 bases between. The germline gives CDR1 SQVTM, CDR2 ANQGSEA. CDR3: CSVEVLRGSGNTIYF. For the CDR3, the DNA is TGCAGCGTTGAAGTCCTTCGGGGCTCTGGAAACACCATATATTTT.

V gene TRBV9 combines with J gene TRBJ1-2; no clear D. Trimming removed 3 bases from V and 5 bases from J, with 11 bases in between. CDR3 length: 13 residues. Germline V gives CDR1 SGDLS, CDR2 YYNGEE. The CDR3 DNA is TGTGCCAGCAGCGCGACGGGAATGTATGGCTACACCTTC. It specifies CASSATGMYGYTF.

The V call is TRBV7-9, the J call TRBJ2-7; D remains ambiguous. The CDR3 consists of 14 residues. Trimming pared 2 bases from V and 0 bases from J, leaving 8 bases between. Germline lookup yields CDR1 SEHNR and CDR2 FQNEAQ (reference sequence). The CDR3 DNA sequence: TGTGCCAGCAGCTTACTGGCAAGCTCCTACGAGCAGTACTTC. Amino acid sequence: CASSLLASSYEQYF.

The CDR3 sequence is CATNLGGTDTQYF. As DNA, the CDR3 is TGTGCCACCAATCTGGGGGGAACAGATACGCAGTATTTT. The J gene is TRBJ2-3, the V gene TRBV15, with D perhaps matching TRBD2 (6 bases). This CDR3 has 13 residues. Germline CDR1 LNHNV, CDR2 YYDKDF (reference sequence). V was cut by 7 bases and J by 3 bases, with 11 bases left in between.

The chain links TRBV5-1 to TRBJ1-2, with D possibly being TRBD1 (5 bases). The CDR3 has 13 residues. Germline CDR1 reads SGHRS; CDR2 reads YFSETQ. Trimming shortened V by 2 bases and J by 3 bases, and 8 bases separated the two germline ends. CDR3 bases: TGCGCCAGCAGCTTTGACAGCTACTATGGCTACACCTTC. Translating it yields CASSFDSYYGYTF.

The chain links TRBV21-1 to TRBJ1-1; TRBD1, the table's D call, lacks a check against the DNA. TRBV21-1 is labeled a pseudogene. The CDR3 is made up of 14 amino acids. CDR3 amino acids: CASYPTGENTEAFF. In DNA form, the CDR3 reads TGTGCCAGCTACCCGACAGGGGAGAACACTGAAGCTTTCTTT.

This chain joins TRBV7-7 and TRBJ2-3, with 10 bases fitting TRBD1. This CDR3 is built from 15 residues. CDR1 and CDR2 from the germline V gene are SSHAT and FNYEAQ (reference sequence). The ends lost 6 bases at V and 3 bases at J; junction bases unmatched: 6. CDR3 loop: CASSRQGAVTDTQYF. The CDR3 nucleotides read TGTGCCAGCAGTCGACAGGGGGCCGTGACAGATACGCAGTATTTT.

This chain uses TRBV10-1 with TRBJ2-5; TRBD1 might be the D (6 bases). The V end lost 4 bases, the J end lost 5 bases, and 11 bases lay between the germline ends. Germline CDR1 and CDR2: WNHNN and SYGVQD (reference sequence). The CDR3 is 13 amino acids. CDR3 amino acids: CASSAGVVETQYF. The CDR3 DNA reads TGCGCCAGCAGTGCAGGGGTCGTGGAGACCCAGTACTTC.

The CDR3 protein is CASMEGMRGYTF. CDR3 in DNA: TGTGCCAGTATGGAGGGGATGAGGGGCTACACCTTC. The V and J genes are TRBV19 and TRBJ1-2; D is perhaps TRBD1 (5 bases). The V and J ends lost 7 bases and 8 bases respectively, with 14 bases between them. The CDR3 is 12 amino acids. Germline lookup yields CDR1 LNHDA and CDR2 SQIVND (reference sequence).

This rearrangement joins TRBV2 to TRBJ1-5; TRBD1 might be the D (6 bases). The germline V gene has CDR1 SNHLY and CDR2 FYNNEI. The V gene lost 7 bases and the J gene lost 2 bases, with 9 bases spanning the gap. The CDR3 is made up of 13 amino acids. This chain's CDR3 is CASKTGGNQPQHF. The CDR3 bases are TGTGCCAGCAAGACAGGTGGCAATCAGCCCCAGCATTTT.

The J gene is TRBJ2-7, the V gene TRBV29-1; 7 positions agree with TRBD2. Germline loops: CDR1 SQVTM, CDR2 ANQGSEA. Trimming cost V 6 bases and J 3 bases; bases outside gene matches: 5. This CDR3 comprises 12 residues. CDR3 sequence (DNA): TGCAGCGTCAGCGGGGCGATCTACGAGCAGTACTTC. Its translation: CSVSGAIYEQYF.

This chain links TRBV5-1 with TRBJ2-3, with D possibly matching TRBD2 (5 bases). Germline CDR1 is SGHRS and CDR2 is YFSETQ. CDR3 length: 16 residues. The V and J ends lost 4 bases and 0 bases respectively, with 15 bases between them. As DNA, the CDR3 is TGCGCCAGCAGCCCGGACGGGGTCAGTAGCACAGATACGCAGTATTTT. The encoded protein is CASSPDGVSSTDTQYF.

The chain recombines TRBV29-1 with TRBJ2-5; 13 bases fit TRBD2. J lost 6 bases, V lost 6 bases, and 7 bases had no gene match. CDR3 size: 14 residues. Germline CDR1 is SQVTM and CDR2 is ANQGSEA. CDR3: CSVDGLAGEKTQYF. The CDR3 region has the DNA TGCAGCGTGGACGGACTAGCGGGGGAAAAGACCCAGTACTTC.

J is TRBJ1-1 and V is TRBV9; possibly TRBD1 for D (6 bases). In germline, CDR1 is SGDLS, CDR2 YYNGEE. The germline V and J ends were trimmed by 4 bases and 5 bases, with 12 bases remaining between them. This CDR3 spans 13 amino acids. CDR3 nucleotides: TGTGCCAGCAGCCCCTCGCAGGGGACTGAAGCTTTCTTT. Encoded protein: CASSPSQGTEAFF. The variable domain in full, completed from reference TRBV9 and TRBJ1-1, reads DSGVTQTPKHLITATGQRVTLRCSPRSGDLSVYWYQQSLDQGLQFLIQYYNGEERAKGNILERFSAQQFPDLHSELNLSSLELGDSALYFCASSPSQGTEAFFGQGTRLTVV.

The chain couples TRBV10-2 to TRBJ2-7; D possibly corresponds to TRBD1 (7 bases). CDR1 is WSHSY and CDR2 is SAAADI in the germline V gene. Trimming pared 4 bases from V and 4 bases from J, leaving 14 bases between. This CDR3 region has 14 residues. For the CDR3, the DNA is TGCGCCAGCAGTGGGTTACAGGGGAGGTACGAGCAGTACTTC. Translation: CASSGLQGRYEQYF.

The V and J genes are TRBV7-9 and TRBJ1-5; no clear D. Germline V gene lookup returns CDR1 SEHNR and CDR2 FQNEAQ (reference sequence). Between the trimmed V and J ends, which lost 1 base and 0 bases, there was a span of 13 bases. The CDR3 has 17 residues. The CDR3 nucleotides are TGTGCCAGCAGCTTAGGGGCCCAAGAATTTAGCAATCAGCCCCAGCATTTT. This encodes CASSLGAQEFSNQPQHF.

The genes are TRBV6-4 and TRBJ2-7, with TRBD1 matching over 8 bases. Germline CDR1 MRHNA, CDR2 SNTAGT. Germline trimming cut 8 bases from V and 1 base from J; bases unmatched to any gene: 10. This CDR3 region has 15 residues. The CDR3 protein is CASYYRDRWSYEQYF. CDR3 DNA sequence: TGTGCCAGCTATTATCGGGACAGGTGGTCCTACGAGCAGTACTTC.

The chain uses TRBV30 and TRBJ2-4; D is possibly TRBD1 (6 bases). Germline V CDR1 and CDR2: GTSNPN, SVGIG (reference sequence). V was shortened by 1 base and J by 6 bases, with 10 bases between the two germline ends. There are 13 residues in the CDR3. CDR3 loop: CAWSGGPGNIQYF. The CDR3 DNA reads TGTGCCTGGAGTGGGGGGCCTGGAAACATTCAGTACTTC.

The chain couples TRBV7-3 to TRBJ2-3; 8 bases agree with TRBD2. After removal of 1 base from V and 4 bases from J, the junction contained 7 bases not matched to a gene. Germline assignment: CDR1 SGHTA and CDR2 FQGTGA. The length of the CDR3 is 16 residues. The CDR3 nucleotides read TGTGCCAGCAGCTTAATGGGGCGGGGGGCCTCAGATACGCAGTATTTT. It codes for CASSLMGRGASDTQYF.

This clone was seen more than once but under ten times. V usage is TRBV28 and J usage is TRBJ2-7, with unresolved D. CDR3 length: 11 residues. Germline lookup yields CDR1 MDHEN and CDR2 SYDVKM. Trimming took 8 bases from V and 2 from J, leaving 7 bases between them. CDR3 sequence reads: CASGRAYEQYF. The DNA for the CDR3 is TGTGCCAGCGGTCGGGCCTACGAGCAGTACTTC.

The V and J genes are TRBV10-1 and TRBJ2-3, with 7 bases aligning to TRBD2. The CDR3 is made up of 14 amino acids. V lost 5 bases and J lost 2; bases outside the gene matches: 4. CDR1 is WNHNN and CDR2 is SYGVQD in the germline V gene (reference sequence). CDR3 in amino acids: CASSLSGDTDTQYF. CDR3 DNA: TGCGCCAGCAGTTTGAGCGGGGACACAGATACGCAGTATTTT.

V usage is TRBV12-5 and J usage is TRBJ1-5; D perhaps matches TRBD1 (5 bases). The germline V and J ends were trimmed by 6 bases and 0 bases, with 9 bases remaining between them. CDR3 length equals 14 residues. Germline CDR1 LGHNT, CDR2 FRNRAP. The CDR3 is CASGGEGSNQPQHF. The CDR3 nucleotides read TGTGCTAGTGGGGGGGAGGGTAGCAATCAGCCCCAGCATTTT. The complete variable domain, with remaining parts taken from reference TRBV12-5 and TRBJ1-5, reads DARVTQTPRHKVTEMGQEVTMRCQPILGHNTVFWYRQTMMQGLELLAYFRNRAPLDDSGMPKDRFSAEMPDATLATLKIQPSEPRDSAVYFCASGGEGSNQPQHFGDGTRLSIL.

The rearrangement joins TRBV28 to TRBJ1-2; D is uncertain. The CDR3 sequence is 13 residues long. V dropped 6 bases and J dropped 0 bases, with 8 bases sitting between them. CDR1 and CDR2 from the germline V gene are MDHEN and SYDVKM. The CDR3 region has the DNA TGTGCCAGCAGCGGGTCCTCTAACTATGGCTACACCTTC. It yields the protein CASSGSSNYGYTF.

This clone was detected only a few times. The V and J genes are TRBV14 and TRBJ1-1; tentatively, D is TRBD1 (5 bases). Looked up from germline, CDR1 is SGHDN and CDR2 is FVKESK. The CDR3 length is 13 residues. Trimming took off 1 base at V and 6 bases at J, with 9 bases between the two ends. The CDR3 is CASSQVRGAEAFF. CDR3 in DNA: TGTGCCAGCAGCCAAGTTAGGGGCGCTGAAGCTTTCTTT.

The rearrangement uses TRBV7-2 and TRBJ1-1; 7 bases line up with TRBD1. The CDR3 contains 15 residues. The trim removed 5 bases at V and 0 bases at J, leaving 6 bases unmatched. Germline V gene lookup returns CDR1 SGHTA and CDR2 FQGNSA. CDR3 amino acids: CASSPQGQLNTEAFF. For the CDR3, the DNA is TGTGCCAGCAGCCCCCAGGGACAGTTGAACACTGAAGCTTTCTTT.

This clone was counted once. The rearrangement uses TRBV5-1 and TRBJ1-1; unclear D gene. Between the trimmed V and J ends, which lost 4 bases and 1 base, there was a span of 11 bases. The CDR3 extends over 14 amino acids. Germline-derived CDR1 and CDR2 are SGHRS and YFSETQ. The CDR3 DNA is TGCGCCAGCAGCAGACTCTCCGGGAACACTGAAGCTTTCTTT. It specifies CASSRLSGNTEAFF.

The genes are TRBV6-1 and TRBJ2-7; the D is unclear. CDR3 size: 13 residues. The germline V gene encodes CDR1 MNHNS and CDR2 SASEGT. V lost 4 bases, J lost 0 bases, and 7 bases lay in between. CDR3: CASSVTDSYEQYF. CDR3 in DNA: TGTGCCAGCAGTGTTACAGACTCCTACGAGCAGTACTTC.

The chain combines TRBV27 with TRBJ2-1; 9 bases are shared with TRBD2. Per germline, CDR1 MNHEY and CDR2 SMNVEV (reference sequence). CDR3 size: 15 residues. The junction had 7 bases not matched to a gene; V was cut back by 6 bases and J by 4 bases. This chain's CDR3 is CASSPRGGRYNEQFF. The CDR3, as DNA: TGTGCCAGCAGCCCGCGGGGGGGGCGATACAATGAGCAGTTCTTC.